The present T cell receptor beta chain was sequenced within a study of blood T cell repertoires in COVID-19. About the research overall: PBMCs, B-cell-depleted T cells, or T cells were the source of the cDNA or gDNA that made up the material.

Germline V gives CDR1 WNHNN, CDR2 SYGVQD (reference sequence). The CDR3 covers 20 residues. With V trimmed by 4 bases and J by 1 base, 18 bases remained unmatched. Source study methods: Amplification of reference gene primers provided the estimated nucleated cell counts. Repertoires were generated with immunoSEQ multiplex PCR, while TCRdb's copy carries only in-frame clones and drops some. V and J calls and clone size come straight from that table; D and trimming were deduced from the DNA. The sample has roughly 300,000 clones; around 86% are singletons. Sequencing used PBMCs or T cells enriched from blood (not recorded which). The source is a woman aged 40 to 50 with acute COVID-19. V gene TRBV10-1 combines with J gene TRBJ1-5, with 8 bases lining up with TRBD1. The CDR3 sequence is CASSARRGNDRGGSNQPQHF. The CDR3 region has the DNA TGCGCCAGCAGTGCTCGTCGTGGTAATGACAGGGGCGGAAGCAATCAGCCCCAGCATTTT.